This TCR beta chain was recorded in a study of beta chain features in type 1 diabetes. General study findings and limits: Type 1 diabetes patients showed a moderate but significant shortening of TCRB CDR3s in all four CD4+ subsets. Naive, central memory and Treg TCRB repertoires appeared more alike in patients than in healthy donors.

The authors sorted CD4+ naive, central memory, regulatory and stem cell-like memory cells via CD45RO/CCR7/CD25/CD127/CD95/CD27. This CDR3 spans 14 amino acids. With 4 bases clipped from V and 4 bases from J, the junction kept 6 bases outside the gene matches. CDR1 GTSNPN and CDR2 SVGIG come from the germline V gene (reference sequence). Of note for this clone: The antigen remains unidentified.

Isolated RNA was reverse transcribed in full, so expressed TCRB transcripts were sequenced. Clones were sequenced by immunoSEQ multiplex PCR, and TCRdb holds only the in-frame ones, with some missing. The sample yields about 740,000 clones, roughly 13% seen once. The material sequenced was naive CD4+ T cells from blood. This clonotype originated in a man in his late teens or twenties with type 1 diabetes. The chain joins TRBV30 to TRBJ1-2; 10 bases line up with TRBD1. The CDR3 DNA is TGTGCCTGGACTGGGGACAGGGGAGGCTATGGCTACACCTTC. It yields the protein CAWTGDRGGYGYTF. Complete variable domain (other parts from reference TRBV30 and TRBJ1-2): SQTIHQWPATLVQPVGSPLSLECTVEGTSNPNLYWYRQAAGRGLQLLFYSVGIGQISSEVPQNLSASRPQDRQFILSSKKLLLSDSGFYLCAWTGDRGGYGYTFGSGTRLTVV.